Listed here is a single TCR beta chain. Its antigen remains unknown. The sample belongs to a study of OX40 agonist ivuxolimab in advanced cancers. Study-wide background: Aged 23 to 79 with a mean of 60 years, they were approximately 80% male. Study-level points and caveats: Expansion of clones was among the lowest in partial responders at 0.1-3.0 mg/kg. Dose levels from 0.1 to 3.0 mg/kg saw CD4+ and CD8+ blood T cells expand clonally by week 6.

With 3 bases removed from V and 6 bases from J, the gap between germline ends came to 14 bases. The germline CDR1 and CDR2 sequences are MNHEY and SMNVEV (reference sequence). The CDR3 length is 14 residues. Here immunoSEQ multiplex PCR was the method, and the copy in TCRdb shows in-frame clones only, minus some. The sample consists of roughly 75,000 clones, 70% to 90% of them appearing once. The chain couples TRBV27 to TRBJ1-1; possible D gene TRBD1, 5 bases. The origin of this receptor is an adult with an advanced solid tumor such as melanoma, head and neck, liver or kidney cancer. The sample consisted of CD4+ or CD8+ T cells sorted from blood, taken in a trial of the OX40 agonist ivuxolimab. Written as DNA, the CDR3 is TGTGCCAGCAGTTTTACAGGCGGATCCCCTGAAGCTTTCTTT. Translating gives CASSFTGGSPEAFF.